The 23 T cell receptor beta chains reported below all come from one sample, sequenced in a study of T cells expressing NK-cell markers. TCRdb re-called the 5' RACE reads and shows each CDR3 protein once, DNA omitted. The sample table includes some 600,000 distinct CDR3 sequences. Sequenced material: blood T cells: a sorted CD56 or NKG2C T cell subset, CD4+ or CD8+ T cells, or bulk PBMC T cells (not recorded which). These receptors were collected from a man younger than 30 in good health.

The chain has TRBV4-3 and TRBJ2-3. Germline-derived CDR1 and CDR2 are LGHNA and YSLEER. The CDR3 has 14 residues. This CDR3 is CASSQGEDTDTQYF.

The chain carries TRBV18 and TRBJ2-1. This CDR3 region has 13 residues. CDR1 KGHSH and CDR2 LQKENI come from the germline V gene. The CDR3 here is CASSPGSSNEQFF.

The CDR3 region is CASKMIPGGYTGELFF. This sequence joins TRBV5-1 and TRBJ2-2; TCRdb picks TRBD2, but there is no DNA to check that call. The CDR3 runs 16 residues. Germline CDR1 reads SGHRS; CDR2 reads YFSETQ.

The V and J genes are TRBV12-3 or TRBV12-4 and TRBJ2-1; TCRdb lists TRBD1, though no DNA is available to test this call. This CDR3 region has 14 residues. The CDR3 region is CAVSLGLSYNEQFF.

The chain recombines TRBV7-9 with TRBJ1-5; TCRdb's D gene call, TRBD1, goes unchecked for lack of DNA. The germline CDR1 and CDR2 sequences are SEHNR and FQNEAQ (reference sequence). This CDR3 is built from 14 residues. The CDR3 reads CASSFDREGQPQHF.

V is TRBV29-1 and J is TRBJ2-4. Looked up from germline, CDR1 is SQVTM and CDR2 is ANQGSEA. The CDR3 consists of 14 residues. The CDR3 region is CSGNFKWGKNIQYF.

CDR3 in amino acids: CASSPLPLDASGRYNEQFF. The chain carries TRBV11-1 and TRBJ2-1; TCRdb picks TRBD2, but there is no DNA to check that call. Germline CDR1 reads SGHAT; CDR2 reads FQDESV (reference sequence). The CDR3 contains 19 residues. Variable domain in full (rest from reference TRBV11-1 and TRBJ2-1): EAEVAQSPRYKITEKSQAVAFWCDPISGHATLYWYRQILGQGPELLVQFQDESVVDDSQLPKDRFSAERLKGVDSTLKIQPAELGDSAMYLCASSPLPLDASGRYNEQFFGPGTRLTVL.

The chain carries TRBV5-6 and TRBJ2-7. Germline loops: CDR1 SGHDT, CDR2 YYEEEE. This CDR3 comprises 12 residues. CDR3 sequence reads: CASSLGADEQYF.

The chain joins TRBV2 to TRBJ2-1; the TCRdb D gene call, TRBD2, has no DNA to confirm it. The CDR3 sequence is 12 residues long. Germline CDR1 SNHLY, CDR2 FYNNEI. The CDR3 protein is CASREVPFEQFF.

V and J are TRBV2 and TRBJ2-2; with no DNA, the TCRdb D assignment of TRBD2 cannot be verified. The germline V gene encodes CDR1 SNHLY and CDR2 FYNNEI. This CDR3 contains 16 residues. The CDR3 is CASSELPARWAGELFF.

V usage is TRBV6-5 and J usage is TRBJ1-6; the D gene TCRdb calls, TRBD1, cannot be checked with no DNA. Germline V gene lookup returns CDR1 MNHEY and CDR2 SVGAGI. CDR3 length: 14 residues. CDR3: CASRPDRGHSPLHF.

The chain is built from TRBV5-6 and TRBJ1-3; TCRdb's D call, TRBD1, is unchecked because there is no DNA. The CDR3 covers 13 residues. The germline V gene encodes CDR1 SGHDT and CDR2 YYEEEE. CDR3 sequence: CASRPGTGNTIYF.

The genes are TRBV5-5 and TRBJ2-5; the D call from TCRdb, TRBD2, cannot be confirmed without DNA. This CDR3 spans 16 amino acids. The germline V gene encodes CDR1 SGHKS and CDR2 YYEKEE (reference sequence). This CDR3 is CASSLLRLAGQETQYF.

This rearrangement joins TRBV4-2 to TRBJ2-7; TCRdb picks TRBD2, but there is no DNA to check that call. This CDR3 spans 16 amino acids. Looked up from germline, CDR1 is LGHNA and CDR2 is YNFKEQ. CDR3 in amino acids: CASSQESAAGVYEQYF.

The chain recombines TRBV7-3 with TRBJ1-6. The germline V gene encodes CDR1 SGHTA and CDR2 FQGTGA. This CDR3 comprises 17 residues. CDR3 residues: CASSLNSRQDGDSPLHF.

The V gene is TRBV29-1, the J gene TRBJ2-3; TCRdb selects TRBD2, and the lack of DNA leaves this call unchecked. CDR3 length: 16 residues. Looked up from germline, CDR1 is SQVTM and CDR2 is ANQGSEA. CDR3 sequence: CSVEDRTSGTTDTQYF.

This rearrangement joins TRBV29-1 to TRBJ1-2; TCRdb picks TRBD1, but there is no DNA to check that call. CDR3 length equals 12 residues. Per the germline V gene, CDR1 is SQVTM and CDR2 is ANQGSEA. CDR3 amino acids: CSVEPGAEGYTF. Looking up the rest from reference TRBV29-1 and TRBJ1-2 gives the full variable domain: SAVISQKPSRDICQRGTSLTIQCQVDSQVTMMFWYRQQPGQSLTLIATANQGSEATYESGFVIDKFPISRPNLTFSTLTVSNMSPEDSSIYLCSVEPGAEGYTFGSGTRLTVV.

The chain employs TRBV12-3 or TRBV12-4 and TRBJ2-3. CDR3 length: 14 amino acids. This CDR3 reads CASRSAVSTDTQYF.

The gene calls are TRBV6-5 and TRBJ1-1; the TCRdb call, TRBD1, lacks DNA for checking. Germline CDR1 and CDR2: MNHEY and SVGAGI. This CDR3 region has 16 residues. The CDR3 is CASTAGGGGRSTEAFF.

The chain recombines TRBV7-3 with TRBJ2-2; no DNA is available, so the TRBD2 call from TCRdb remains unchecked. The CDR3 loop spans 16 amino acids. The germline V gene has CDR1 SGHTA and CDR2 FQGTGA. The CDR3 loop reads CASSLGSGSGTGELFF.

V and J are TRBV12-3 or TRBV12-4 and TRBJ1-1. This CDR3 spans 12 amino acids. The CDR3 here is CASRVGVSEAFF.

The chain employs TRBV14 and TRBJ2-3; the D call of TRBD2 rests on TCRdb alone, since no DNA is present to check it. The germline V gene encodes CDR1 SGHDN and CDR2 FVKESK. The CDR3 is 16 amino acids. CDR3 in amino acids: CASSQGFSGNLNTQYF.

J is TRBJ2-7 and V is TRBV28. Germline V gene sequence: CDR1 MDHEN, CDR2 SYDVKM. The length of the CDR3 is 15 residues. CDR3: CASRTLDKNWALQYF.